Listed here are 28 T cell receptor beta chains from one sample, sequenced in a study of T cell responses to AZD1222 COVID-19 vaccine. Using immunoSEQ multiplex PCR, the repertoire was profiled, and TCRdb retains in-frame clones only, with some absent. The sample lists about 190,000 clones; about 92% were seen once. Sequences were derived from peripheral blood, sampled 28 days after the second dose of the MenACWY control vaccine. The source is an adult who received the MenACWY meningococcal vaccine as a control.

The chain joins TRBV5-1 to TRBJ2-5; D is tentatively TRBD1 or TRBD2 (5 bases each). Germline CDR1 and CDR2: SGHRS and YFSETQ. This CDR3 has 14 residues. V lost 4 bases and J lost 4, with 14 bases in between. In nucleotides, the CDR3 is TGCGCCAGCAGCCTGGGACCCTCGGGAGAGACCCAGTACTTC. It is translated as CASSLGPSGETQYF.

The chain joins TRBV4-1 to TRBJ1-4; a possible D gene is TRBD1 (5 bases). CDR3 length equals 16 residues. CDR1 MGHRA and CDR2 YSYEKL come from the germline V gene. V was trimmed by 1 base and J by 7 bases, leaving 16 bases between them. Here the CDR3 reads CASSQGGRGWSEKLFF. The CDR3 nucleotides are TGCGCCAGCAGCCAAGGCGGGCGGGGGTGGAGTGAAAAACTGTTTTTT.

The V call is TRBV3-1 (or the pseudogene TRBV3-2), the J call TRBJ1-1; 10 positions agree with TRBD1. CDR3 length: 14 amino acids. The V and J ends lost 7 bases and 4 bases, in that order; junction bases with no gene match: 6. Germline-derived CDR1 and CDR2 are LGHDT and YNNKEL (reference sequence). The CDR3 region has the DNA TGTGCCAGCACTCAGACAGGGGGCCTCACTGAAGCTTTCTTT. Amino acid sequence: CASTQTGGLTEAFF.

The rearrangement joins TRBV4-1 to TRBJ2-5, with D possibly matching TRBD2 (6 bases). Germline CDR1 is MGHRA and CDR2 is YSYEKL. V lost 0 bases to trimming and J lost 5 bases, with 16 bases between them. This CDR3 comprises 16 residues. This chain's CDR3 is CASSQDRASDSETQYF. DNA for the CDR3: TGCGCCAGCAGCCAAGATAGGGCTAGCGACTCGGAGACCCAGTACTTC.

V and J are TRBV18 and TRBJ2-3, with D perhaps assigned TRBD1 or TRBD2 (6 bases each). V shed 6 bases and J shed 6 bases, with 19 bases lying between them. CDR1 and CDR2 (germline): KGHSH, LQKENI. This CDR3 contains 15 residues. CDR3 amino acids: CASSVRGQVLDTQYF. CDR3 sequence (DNA): TGTGCCAGCTCGGTCCGGGGGCAGGTTTTGGATACGCAGTATTTT.

The chain couples TRBV4-3 to TRBJ2-2, with TRBD2 as a possible D gene (6 bases). Germline V gene data show CDR1 as LGHNA and CDR2 as YSLEER. This CDR3 contains 17 residues. The ends were cut back, 0 bases at V and 0 bases at J, with 11 bases in the middle. Here the CDR3 reads CASSQDLAGSNTGELFF. Here the CDR3 DNA reads TGCGCCAGCAGCCAAGATTTGGCGGGATCGAACACCGGGGAGCTGTTTTTT.

This clone was seen once. V gene TRBV30 combines with J gene TRBJ1-1; maybe TRBD1 (6 bases). The V gene lost 3 bases and the J gene lost 4 bases, with 15 bases spanning the gap. Germline-derived CDR1 and CDR2 are GTSNPN and SVGIG (reference sequence). The CDR3 has 14 residues. The CDR3 coding sequence is TGTGCCTGGAGGGGACTTGGGGGCGGCACTGAAGCTTTCTTT. It encodes CAWRGLGGGTEAFF.

The chain recombines TRBV19 with TRBJ2-3, with 11 nucleotides matching TRBD2. The CDR3 covers 19 residues. CDR1 and CDR2 (germline): LNHDA, SQIVND (reference sequence). V shed 7 bases and J 0 bases; nucleotides not matched to a gene: 15. CDR3 residues: CASNLGTSGRISSTDTQYF. The CDR3, as DNA: TGTGCCAGTAATCTCGGAACTAGCGGGAGAATCTCTAGCACAGATACGCAGTATTTT. The complete variable domain, with remaining parts taken from reference TRBV19 and TRBJ2-3, reads DGGITQSPKYLFRKEGQNVTLSCEQNLNHDAMYWYRQDPGQGLRLIYYSQIVNDFQKGDIAEGYSVSREKKESFPLTVTSAQKNPTAFYLCASNLGTSGRISSTDTQYFGPGTRLTVL.

The rearrangement links TRBV7-6 to TRBJ1-5; maybe TRBD1 (6 bases). Germline CDR1 SGHVS, CDR2 FNYEAQ. This CDR3 is built from 17 residues. V lost 1 base to trimming and J lost 1 base, with 14 bases between them. The CDR3 DNA reads TGTGCCAGCAGCTTAGGTGGGGGGGCAAAGAGCAATCAGCCCCAGCATTTT. It is translated as CASSLGGGAKSNQPQHF.

This chain joins TRBV28 and TRBJ2-7; TRBD1 agrees at 9 bases. This CDR3 has 12 amino acids. V trimming: 6 bases; J trimming: 4 bases; junction bases outside the gene matches: 1. The germline gives CDR1 MDHEN, CDR2 SYDVKM. In DNA form, the CDR3 reads TGTGCCAGCAGACAGGGGGCATACGAGCAGTACTTC. Its translation: CASRQGAYEQYF.

The chain is built from TRBV12-3 or TRBV12-4 and TRBJ2-5, with D perhaps assigned TRBD1 or TRBD2 (5 bases each). The CDR3 contains 13 residues. Trimming took 7 bases from V and 4 from J, leaving 13 bases between them. The CDR3 coding sequence is TGTGCCAGCACTCCCACTAGGGGAGAGACCCAGTACTTC. This codes for CASTPTRGETQYF.

The chain links TRBV6-5 to TRBJ2-5, with D perhaps TRBD1 or TRBD2 (5 bases each). In germline, CDR1 is MNHEY, CDR2 SVGAGI. V lost 7 bases to trimming and J lost 2 bases, with 14 bases between them. The CDR3 length is 14 residues. As DNA, the CDR3 is TGTGCCAGCACCCAATCCGGGACGCAAGAGACCCAGTACTTC. Residues: CASTQSGTQETQYF.

The chain combines TRBV19 with TRBJ1-6, with D uncertain. Deletions cut 5 bases from V and 9 bases from J, with 11 bases between. The CDR3 is 13 amino acids. Germline values: CDR1 LNHDA, CDR2 SQIVND (reference sequence). CDR3 residues: CASSDEPTSPLHF. CDR3 coding DNA: TGTGCCAGTAGTGACGAGCCCACTTCACCCCTCCACTTT.

This sequence joins TRBV27 and TRBJ1-2; a weak D match, TRBD1 (6 bases). The V end lost 6 bases, the J end lost 8 bases, and 16 bases lay between the germline ends. In germline, CDR1 is MNHEY, CDR2 SMNVEV (reference sequence). This CDR3 comprises 13 residues. The CDR3 DNA reads TGTGCCAGCAGCCCCACAGGGACGGACGGCTACACCTTC. Translated: CASSPTGTDGYTF.

This clone has just a few counts. The rearrangement joins TRBV19 to TRBJ2-6; TRBD1 is a possible D gene (7 bases). The CDR3 is 15 amino acids. Germline V CDR1 and CDR2: LNHDA, SQIVND (reference sequence). Trimming left V 8 bases short and J 2 bases short, with 13 bases between. The CDR3 protein is CASGTGEAGANVLTF. The CDR3 region has the DNA TGTGCCAGTGGCACAGGGGAGGCTGGGGCCAACGTCCTGACTTTC.

The count of this clone is one. The V gene is TRBV14, the J gene TRBJ1-1; 8 nucleotides agree with TRBD1. This CDR3 is 14 amino acids long. CDR1 is SGHDN and CDR2 is FVKESK in the germline V gene. Trimming at V came to 1 base and at J to 10 bases, leaving 8 bases not matched to a gene. CDR3 in amino acids: CASSQAGGGEGAFF. The CDR3, as DNA: TGTGCCAGCAGCCAAGCAGGGGGCGGGGAAGGAGCTTTCTTT. The full variable domain, with the rest looked up from reference TRBV14 and TRBJ1-1, is EAGVTQFPSHSVIEKGQTVTLRCDPISGHDNLYWYRRVMGKEIKFLLHFVKESKQDESGMPNNRFLAERTGGTYSTLKVQPAELEDSGVYFCASSQAGGGEGAFFGQGTRLTVV.

The chain links TRBV9 to TRBJ2-1; 9 nucleotides align to TRBD2. Germline-derived CDR1 and CDR2 are SGDLS and YYNGEE. The CDR3 totals 14 residues. J was trimmed by 4 bases and V by 2 bases; bases with no gene match: 1. CDR3 bases: TGTGCCAGCAGCGTTAGCGGGAGATACAATGAGCAGTTCTTC. It translates to CASSVSGRYNEQFF.

This chain links TRBV13 with TRBJ2-2; 8 bases fit TRBD2. The germline V gene encodes CDR1 PRHDT and CDR2 FYEKMQ (reference sequence). The CDR3 has 16 residues. V trimming: 1 base; J trimming: 2 bases; junction bases outside the gene matches: 3. DNA of the CDR3: TGTGCCAGCAGCTTAGAACTAGCGGCTAACACCGGGGAGCTGTTTTTT. This gives the protein CASSLELAANTGELFF.

The chain couples TRBV18 to TRBJ1-2; D gene uncertain. There are 16 residues in the CDR3. The V end was cut by 0 bases, the J end by 3 bases, with 14 bases between. Per germline, CDR1 KGHSH and CDR2 LQKENI. The CDR3 sequence is CASSPPTGRDHYGYTF. CDR3 nucleotide sequence: TGTGCCAGCTCACCACCTACTGGACGAGACCACTATGGCTACACCTTC.

V gene TRBV19 combines with J gene TRBJ2-5; the match to TRBD2 covers 10 bases. V dropped 6 bases and J dropped 2; count of bases not matched to a gene: 0. Germline-derived CDR1 and CDR2 are LNHDA and SQIVND (reference sequence). The CDR3 length is 13 residues. DNA of the CDR3: TGTGCCAGTAGGGGACTAGCGCAAGAGACCCAGTACTTC. Translation gives CASRGLAQETQYF.

This chain connects TRBV25-1 to TRBJ1-5; tentative D call: TRBD1 (5 bases). The V end was cut by 0 bases, the J end by 5 bases, with 8 bases between. CDR3 size: 14 residues. In germline, CDR1 is MGHDK, CDR2 SYGVNS. DNA for the CDR3: TGTGCCAGCAGTGAATATGGGGGGTATCAGCCCCAGCATTTT. Amino acid sequence: CASSEYGGYQPQHF.

The V gene is TRBV7-2, the J gene TRBJ1-4; perhaps TRBD1 as D (5 bases). Trimming cost V 7 bases and J 10 bases, with 19 bases left between them. The CDR3 is made up of 14 amino acids. Looked up from germline, CDR1 is SGHTA and CDR2 is FQGNSA. DNA for the CDR3: TGTGCCAGCACCCAGGTCCAGGGACTGGGAAAACTGTTTTTT. Translation: CASTQVQGLGKLFF.

The J gene is TRBJ2-1, the V gene TRBV29-1, with 9 positions matching TRBD2. Trimming removed 6 bases from V and 10 bases from J; junction bases left unmatched: 10. Germline CDR1 is SQVTM and CDR2 is ANQGSEA. CDR3 size: 13 residues. The CDR3 here is CSVNPGLAQEQFF. The CDR3 bases are TGCAGCGTGAACCCGGGACTAGCACAGGAGCAGTTCTTC.

V is TRBV18 and J is TRBJ1-1; 8 bases align to TRBD1. V lost 3 bases and J lost 1; bases outside the gene matches: 4. The CDR3 runs to 15 residues. Germline values: CDR1 KGHSH, CDR2 LQKENI. This chain's CDR3 is CASSPPGTGNTEAFF. CDR3 bases: TGTGCCAGCTCACCGCCCGGGACAGGGAACACTGAAGCTTTCTTT.

The chain carries TRBV5-4 and TRBJ2-1; D gene ambiguous. Trimming removed 2 bases at V and 0 bases at J, with 9 bases between. Germline CDR1 is SGHNT and CDR2 is YYREEE (reference sequence). This CDR3 has 15 residues. CDR3 DNA sequence: TGTGCCAGCAGCTTTCTAGAAAGCTCCTACAATGAGCAGTTCTTC. It translates to CASSFLESSYNEQFF.

This clone was recorded once. The V gene is TRBV9, the J gene TRBJ1-4, with 8 bases that match TRBD1. The CDR3 contains 15 residues. Germline CDR1 SGDLS, CDR2 YYNGEE. Trimming took 4 bases from V and 3 from J; bases not matched to a gene: 5. CDR3 bases: TGTGCCAGCAGCTTCGGACAGGGACCTAATGAAAAACTGTTTTTT. This translates into CASSFGQGPNEKLFF.

The chain has TRBV7-9 and TRBJ2-1; possibly TRBD1 or TRBD2 for D (5 bases each). From germline, CDR1 is SEHNR and CDR2 FQNEAQ (reference sequence). The CDR3 sequence is 15 residues long. The V and J ends lost 3 bases and 2 bases respectively, with 11 bases between them. This CDR3 reads CASSFGAVAYNEQFF. The CDR3 nucleotides are TGTGCCAGCAGCTTCGGGGCAGTTGCCTACAATGAGCAGTTCTTC.

The CDR3 region is CASISLGAGNYGYTF. Written as DNA, the CDR3 is TGTGCCAGCATCTCTCTTGGGGCCGGGAACTATGGCTACACCTTC. The gene calls are TRBV28 and TRBJ1-2; D possibly corresponds to TRBD1 (5 bases). Trimming pared 7 bases from V and 2 bases from J, leaving 17 bases between. CDR1 and CDR2 (germline): MDHEN, SYDVKM. The CDR3 contains 15 residues.